The 15 T cell receptor beta chains presented below share a single source sample, sequenced in a study of OX40 agonist ivuxolimab in advanced cancers. Assay: immunoSEQ multiplex PCR; the TCRdb copy retains only in-frame clones and omits some. The sample yields roughly 61,000 clones, 75% to 90% seen once. The sample here was CD4+ or CD8+ T cells sorted from blood, taken in a trial of the OX40 agonist ivuxolimab. The receptor source for this set is an adult with an advanced solid tumor such as melanoma, head and neck, liver or kidney cancer.

The genes are TRBV11-2 and TRBJ2-7, with unresolved D. CDR1 is SGHAT, CDR2 FQNNGV, per germline. CDR3 length: 12 residues. V lost 5 bases and J 4 bases, leaving 9 bases between the germline ends. This chain's CDR3 is CASSLAGYEQYF. In nucleotides, the CDR3 is TGTGCCAGCAGCCTTGCAGGTTACGAGCAGTACTTC.

J is TRBJ1-5 and V is TRBV2; D remains ambiguous. The CDR3 extends over 15 amino acids. Trimming took 7 bases from V and 3 from J, leaving 16 bases between them. Germline CDR1 SNHLY, CDR2 FYNNEI. The CDR3: CASTPGRAYNQPQHF. The CDR3, as DNA: TGTGCCAGCACCCCCGGGAGGGCGTACAATCAGCCCCAGCATTTT.

The V and J genes are TRBV4-2 and TRBJ2-5; 10 nucleotides match TRBD2. The DNA end is a closer match to TRBJ2-7, so the J assignment may be wrong. The CDR3 length is 13 residues. CDR1 and CDR2 from the germline V gene are LGHNA and YNFKEQ. In nucleotides, the CDR3 is TGTGCCAGCAAAACTAGCGGGACCTACGAGCAGTACTTC. Translating gives CASKTSGTYEQYF.

This clone was seen just once. This chain connects TRBV7-2 to TRBJ1-2, with TRBD1 identical over 7 bases. J gave up 14 bases and V 1 base, and 10 bases lay outside the gene matches. There are 13 residues in the CDR3. Germline CDR1 reads SGHTA; CDR2 reads FQGNSA. CDR3 nucleotide sequence: TGTGCCAGCAGCTTAGATCGGTTGACAGGGACGACCTTC. It yields the protein CASSLDRLTGTTF.

CDR3 amino acids: CASSAPFRNAEAFF. The CDR3 coding sequence is TGTGCCAGCTCTGCCCCCTTCCGAAACGCTGAAGCTTTCTTT. The chain recombines TRBV2 with TRBJ1-1; no clear D. The CDR3 spans 14 residues. V was trimmed by 8 bases and J by 6 bases, leaving 19 bases between them. Germline lookup yields CDR1 SNHLY and CDR2 FYNNEI. Full variable domain (remainder filled in from reference TRBV2 and TRBJ1-1): EPEVTQTPSHQVTQMGQEVILRCVPISNHLYFYWYRQILGQKVEFLVSFYNNEISEKSEIFDDQFSVERPDGSNFTLKIRSTKLEDSAMYFCASSAPFRNAEAFFGQGTRLTVV.

The genes are TRBV6-6 and TRBJ1-2, with D possibly TRBD1 on 5 matching bases. The CDR3 runs to 15 residues. V lost 4 bases, J lost 6 bases, and 18 bases lay in between. The germline gives CDR1 MNHNY, CDR2 SVGAGI (reference sequence). In nucleotides, the CDR3 is TGTGCCAGCAGTTGGGACCTAACGGCAGGAGATGGCTACACCTTC. Translated: CASSWDLTAGDGYTF.

J is TRBJ2-1 and V is TRBV5-4; the D gene is possibly TRBD1 (5 bases). Trimming took off 4 bases at V and 6 bases at J, with 11 bases between the two ends. The germline V gene encodes CDR1 SGHNT and CDR2 YYREEE (reference sequence). The CDR3 sequence is 13 residues long. This CDR3 is CASSHQGPNEQFF. The CDR3 DNA sequence: TGTGCCAGCAGCCATCAGGGCCCCAATGAGCAGTTCTTC.

The rearrangement links TRBV13 to TRBJ2-7; tentative D call: TRBD2 (8 bases). The CDR3 consists of 17 residues. Germline loops: CDR1 PRHDT, CDR2 FYEKMQ (reference sequence). The V end lost 6 bases, the J end lost 2 bases, and 23 bases lay between the germline ends. CDR3 region: CASSGTVSLAEPYEQYF. The CDR3 DNA reads as TGTGCCAGCAGTGGGACAGTCTCACTAGCGGAGCCCTACGAGCAGTACTTC.

The CDR3 bases are TGTGCCAGCAGTCCTGTTGTGAACCTCCTTAACTATGGCTACACCTTC. This translates into CASSPVVNLLNYGYTF. The chain recombines TRBV28 with TRBJ1-2; D gene ambiguous. In germline, CDR1 is MDHEN, CDR2 SYDVKM. This CDR3 spans 16 amino acids. With 5 bases removed from V and 1 base from J, the gap between germline ends came to 17 bases.

This chain uses TRBV5-6 with TRBJ1-1; D gene uncertain. This CDR3 spans 13 amino acids. Trimming cost V 4 bases and J 2 bases, with 9 bases left between them. Germline lookup yields CDR1 SGHDT and CDR2 YYEEEE. The CDR3 nucleotides read TGTGCCAGCAGCCCCCCCAGTAACACTGAAGCTTTCTTT. Its translation is CASSPPSNTEAFF.

This chain links TRBV6-1 with TRBJ1-2, with D maybe TRBD1 (5 bases). Germline CDR1 is MNHNS and CDR2 is SASEGT. CDR3 length: 14 amino acids. Trimming cost V 4 bases and J 4 bases, with 13 bases left between them. Here the CDR3 reads CASSGGSVPYGYTF. The CDR3 DNA is TGTGCCAGCAGTGGGGGGTCGGTGCCCTATGGCTACACCTTC.

The chain employs TRBV27 and TRBJ2-3; TRBD2 agrees at 12 bases. The germline gives CDR1 MNHEY, CDR2 SMNVEV (reference sequence). The CDR3 has 18 amino acids. The junction had 9 bases not matched to a gene; V was cut back by 5 bases and J by 0 bases. The CDR3 is CASSRVTSGGPSTDTQYF. Written as DNA, the CDR3 is TGTGCCAGCAGTAGAGTCACTAGCGGGGGGCCTAGCACAGATACGCAGTATTTT.

The chain couples TRBV7-2 to TRBJ1-3, with D possibly being TRBD1 (5 bases). CDR1 and CDR2 (germline): SGHTA, FQGNSA. The CDR3 is made up of 14 amino acids. Trimming shortened V by 7 bases and J by 1 base, and 11 bases separated the two germline ends. CDR3 sequence: CASTSGTSGNTIYF. DNA for the CDR3: TGTGCCAGCACCTCAGGGACTTCTGGAAACACCATATATTTT. Combining the CDR3 with reference TRBV7-2 and TRBJ1-3 gives the whole variable domain GAGVSQSPSNKVTEKGKDVELRCDPISGHTALYWYRQSLGQGLEFLIYFQGNSAPDKSGLPSDRFSAERTGGSVSTLTIQRTQQEDSAVYLCASTSGTSGNTIYFGEGSWLTVV.

CDR3 amino acids: CASIKETQYF. DNA of the CDR3: TGTGCCAGCATCAAAGAGACCCAGTACTTC. The rearrangement links TRBV6-4 to TRBJ2-5; unclear D gene. The V gene lost 7 bases and the J gene lost 3 bases, with 3 bases spanning the gap. The CDR3 has 10 residues. Germline V gene data show CDR1 as MRHNA and CDR2 as SNTAGT.

Here the CDR3 reads CASSFVWTEAFF. The CDR3 DNA follows: TGTGCCAGCAGCTTCGTTTGGACTGAAGCTTTCTTT. The J gene is TRBJ1-1, the V gene TRBV11-2; D is ambiguous. Trimming took 3 bases from V and 5 from J, leaving 7 bases between them. The CDR3 covers 12 residues. Germline CDR1 is SGHAT and CDR2 is FQNNGV.